The sequence of this T cell receptor beta chain was determined in a study of T cell changes during pregnancy in multiple sclerosis. V gave up 5 bases and J gave up 5 bases, with 12 bases separating them. The CDR3 totals 13 residues. Germline V gene sequence: CDR1 MNHNY, CDR2 SVGAGI (reference sequence). TCRdb keeps only in-frame clones here, not all; method: immunoSEQ multiplex PCR. There are about 55,000 clones in the sample; roughly 94% occur only once, and approximately 3.7% lies in the top ten. This receptor was obtained from a female donor with multiple sclerosis, enrolled in a pregnancy study. The sample consisted of CD8+ T cells from peripheral blood mononuclear cells, taken in the third trimester of pregnancy. This sequence joins TRBV6-6 and TRBJ1-2; D is possibly TRBD1 (6 bases). CDR3 in amino acids: CASSQDRLYGYTF. In DNA form, the CDR3 reads TGTGCCAGCAGTCAGGACAGACTTTATGGCTACACCTTC.